This T cell receptor beta chain was obtained from a study of blood T cell repertoires in COVID-19. Study information: Acute and convalescent COVID-19 samples came from the United States, Italy and Spain. PBMCs, B-cell-depleted T cells, or T cells provided the cDNA or gDNA that made up the material.

Original analysis: Counts of nucleated cells, estimated from reference gene primer amplification, were obtained. TCRdb's table, derived via immunoSEQ multiplex PCR, lists solely in-frame clones and lacks some. V, J and clone size reflect that table, while D and trimming were determined from the DNA. The repertoire holds 150,000 or so clones, with about 80% as singletons. Looked up from germline, CDR1 is MDHEN and CDR2 is SYDVKM. V lost 8 bases and J 2 bases, leaving 12 bases between the germline ends. The CDR3 totals 13 residues. The V call is TRBV28, the J call TRBJ1-2, with a possible D match to TRBD1 (6 bases). Sequences were obtained from peripheral blood. This TCR was recovered from a woman aged 60 to 75 with acute or convalescent COVID-19. In nucleotides, the CDR3 is TGTGCCAGCTCAAGGGGACAAAACTATGGCTACACCTTC. Amino acids: CASSRGQNYGYTF.